This TCR beta chain was profiled in a study of T cell changes during pregnancy in multiple sclerosis. The CDR3 totals 15 residues. Germline V gene lookup returns CDR1 SGHNT and CDR2 YYREEE (reference sequence). The V end lost 0 bases, the J end lost 0 bases, and 8 bases lay between the germline ends. Measured with immunoSEQ multiplex PCR; TCRdb has only the in-frame clones, and not every one. The repertoire holds approximately 53,000 clones, with approximately 91% as singletons. The sequencing here drew on CD4+ T cells from peripheral blood mononuclear cells, taken in the second trimester of pregnancy. V gene TRBV5-4 combines with J gene TRBJ2-3; the D gene is possibly TRBD2 (5 bases). The sequence was collected from a female donor with multiple sclerosis, enrolled in a pregnancy study. The CDR3 DNA reads TGTGCCAGCAGCTTGGAAGCGGTTAGCACAGATACGCAGTATTTT. It codes for CASSLEAVSTDTQYF.